This T cell receptor beta chain was sequenced for a study of blood T cell repertoires in COVID-19. This clone turned up a few times. Only in-frame clones appear in the TCRdb table, and some are missing; sequencing was by immunoSEQ multiplex PCR. The sample includes 150,000 or so clones, approximately 93% of them seen just once. V was clipped by 1 base and J by 4 bases; unmatched bases: 10. The germline gives CDR1 SNHLY, CDR2 FYNNEI. This CDR3 contains 17 residues. This rearrangement joins TRBV2 to TRBJ2-1; 7 bases align to TRBD1. The sequenced sample was peripheral blood. This TCR was sampled from a woman aged 55-75 years with COVID-19, enrolled during active disease. CDR3 sequence: CASSEVPPGQLYNEQFF. Written as DNA, the CDR3 is TGTGCCAGCAGTGAAGTACCCCCGGGACAGTTATACAATGAGCAGTTCTTC.